The T cell receptor (beta chain) described here comes from a study of T cells after yellow fever vaccination. Study at large: It was SMART-Seq v4 Ultra Low Input that prepared the fractions with low cell numbers.

Trimming cost V 3 bases and J 11 bases, with 13 bases left between them. The germline V gene has CDR1 SGHTA and CDR2 FQGNSA. CDR3 length equals 12 residues. MiXCR was run by TCRdb on the 5' RACE reads, yielding one entry per CDR3 protein. Seen here are roughly 160,000 distinct CDR3 sequences, 6% to 7.5% observed once, and the top ten hold approximately 2.5%. This clonotype was observed at least ten times. Its target is not known. Study-wide results and limits: Some clonotypes, a small share, were shared between CD4 and CD8 compartments. The secondary response was weaker but peaked faster, day 5 versus 15. In FACS-sorted repertoires, abundant clonotypes from the bulk population could appear as contaminants.

The material sequenced was CD4+ T cells sorted from PBMCs, taken more than 4 days after the first yellow fever vaccination. The chain joins TRBV7-2 to TRBJ1-1; TRBD1 is a possible D gene (5 bases). The source of this sequence is a man aged 18 to 29 who received the YFV17D yellow fever vaccine. DNA for the CDR3: TGTGCCAGCAGCTTCGTGGCAGGGAAGGCTTTCTTT. This encodes CASSFVAGKAFF.